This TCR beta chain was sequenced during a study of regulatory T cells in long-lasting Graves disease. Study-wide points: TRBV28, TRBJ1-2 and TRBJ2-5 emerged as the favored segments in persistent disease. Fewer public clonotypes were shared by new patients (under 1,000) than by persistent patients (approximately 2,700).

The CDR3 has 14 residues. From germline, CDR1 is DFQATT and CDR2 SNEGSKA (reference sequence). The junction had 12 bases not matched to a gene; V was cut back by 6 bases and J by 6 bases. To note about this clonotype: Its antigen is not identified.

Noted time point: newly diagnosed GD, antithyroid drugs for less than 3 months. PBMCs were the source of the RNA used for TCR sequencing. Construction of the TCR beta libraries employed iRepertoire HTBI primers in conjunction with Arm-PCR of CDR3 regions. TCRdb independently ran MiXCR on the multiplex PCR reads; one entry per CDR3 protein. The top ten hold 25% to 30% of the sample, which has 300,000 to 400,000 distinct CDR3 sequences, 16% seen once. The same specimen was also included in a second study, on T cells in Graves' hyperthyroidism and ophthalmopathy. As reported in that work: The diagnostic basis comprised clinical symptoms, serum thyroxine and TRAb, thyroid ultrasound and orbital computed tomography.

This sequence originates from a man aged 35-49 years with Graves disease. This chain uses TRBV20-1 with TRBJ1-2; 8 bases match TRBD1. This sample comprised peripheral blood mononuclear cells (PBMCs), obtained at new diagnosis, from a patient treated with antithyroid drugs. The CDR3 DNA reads TGCAGTGCCAGCAGTCCAGGGGGCGTGAATGGCTACACCTTC. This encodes CSASSPGGVNGYTF.